This passage covers 16 T cell receptor beta chains from one sample sequenced in a study of blood T cells in healthy people across ages. Then a second PCR, running about 7 to 11 cycles, was carried out with a sample-barcoded 5' primer and a J-beta primer mix. TCRdb processed the 5' RACE reads anew with MiXCR; each CDR3 protein has one entry. There are 700,000 to 950,000 distinct CDR3 sequences in the sample; more than 40% occur only once, and more than 20% lies in the top ten. The sequencing input was blood. The receptor set was obtained from an older woman in good health.

This chain connects TRBV21-1 to TRBJ2-1; the table names TRBD1, a call not compared with the DNA. TRBV21-1 is termed a pseudogene. The CDR3 consists of 18 residues. The CDR3, as DNA: TGTGCCAGCAGCAAAGAGTATCGACGGGGGGGCGGGTACAATGAGCAGTTCTTC. This translates into CASSKEYRRGGGYNEQFF.

The J gene is TRBJ1-2, the V gene TRBV24-1, with 7 bases that match TRBD1. CDR1 KGHDR and CDR2 SFDVKD come from the germline V gene. CDR3 length: 13 amino acids. Trimming at V came to 5 bases and at J to 8 bases, leaving 7 bases not matched to a gene. CDR3 amino acids: CATSGKGAQGYTF. In DNA, the CDR3 is TGTGCCACCAGTGGGAAGGGGGCGCAAGGCTACACCTTC.

On this clonotype: Since a much larger clone is just one base distant, this may be a read error. The chain carries TRBV6-6 and TRBJ2-7, with 11 bases matching TRBD2. The CDR3 covers 15 residues. Germline CDR1 and CDR2: MNHNY and SVGAGI (reference sequence). CDR3 sequence: CPSSARLAGNYEQYF. In nucleotides, the CDR3 is TGTCCCAGCAGTGCCCGACTAGCGGGAAACTACGAGCAGTACTTC.

The gene calls are TRBV3-1 and TRBJ2-3, with TRBD2 identical over 7 bases. The CDR3 runs 15 residues. From germline, CDR1 is LGHDT and CDR2 YNNKEL (reference sequence). Trimming at V came to 4 bases and at J to 5 bases, leaving 9 bases not matched to a gene. As DNA, the CDR3 is TGTGCCAGCAGCCCCTCTGCGGGGGTGGGAGATACGCAGTATTTT. It is translated as CASSPSAGVGDTQYF.

This chain connects TRBV7-2 to TRBJ1-1, with 8 positions matching TRBD1. This CDR3 region has 14 residues. CDR1 and CDR2 from the germline V gene are SGHTA and FQGNSA. With V trimmed by 1 base and J by 4 bases, 2 bases remained unmatched. Here the CDR3 reads CASSLGTGITEAFF. CDR3 coding DNA: TGTGCCAGCAGCTTAGGGACAGGGATCACTGAAGCTTTCTTT.

This clonotype turned up a few times. The chain links TRBV6-1 to TRBJ2-3; D is unresolved. The germline V and J ends were trimmed by 7 bases and 4 bases, with 12 bases remaining between them. Germline V gene sequence: CDR1 MNHNS, CDR2 SASEGT. CDR3 length: 13 residues. The CDR3 is CASNLVNPDTQYF. The CDR3 region has the DNA TGTGCCAGCAACCTAGTGAACCCAGATACGCAGTATTTT.

The chain is built from TRBV10-3 and TRBJ2-4; the match to TRBD2 covers 11 bases. Looked up from germline, CDR1 is ENHRY and CDR2 is SYGVKD. This CDR3 comprises 16 residues. V lost 2 bases, J lost 6 bases, and 6 bases stayed unmatched. In nucleotides, the CDR3 is TGTGCCATCAGTGAGGAACTAGCGGGAGTTGGAAACATTCAGTACTTC. Its protein is CAISEELAGVGNIQYF.

The chain recombines TRBV13 with TRBJ1-5; no clear D gene. CDR3 length: 14 amino acids. Germline loops: CDR1 PRHDT, CDR2 FYEKMQ (reference sequence). Trimming left V 2 bases short and J 0 bases short, with 5 bases between. CDR3 coding DNA: TGTGCCAGCAGCTTATACGATAGCAATCAGCCCCAGCATTTT. It translates to CASSLYDSNQPQHF.

This clonotype was seen at least ten times. The rearrangement links TRBV4-3 to TRBJ2-7; D possibly corresponds to TRBD2 (6 bases). This CDR3 spans 16 amino acids. The ends were cut back, 4 bases at V and 2 bases at J, with 18 bases in the middle. Germline CDR1 and CDR2: LGHNA and YSLEER. CDR3 amino acids: CASSPQVGLATYEQYF. The CDR3 DNA reads TGCGCCAGCAGCCCCCAGGTGGGTCTAGCGACCTACGAGCAGTACTTC.

The rearrangement uses TRBV18 and TRBJ2-6, with D perhaps matching TRBD1 (5 bases). The CDR3 length is 15 residues. Germline V gene data show CDR1 as KGHSH and CDR2 as LQKENI. V lost 5 bases and J lost 4, with 12 bases in between. The CDR3 loop reads CASSSTALGANVLTF. The CDR3 nucleotides read TGTGCCAGCTCATCGACAGCTCTGGGGGCCAACGTCCTGACTTTC.

This chain uses TRBV3-1 with TRBJ2-3; the D is unclear. Germline V gives CDR1 LGHDT, CDR2 YNNKEL (reference sequence). V lost 6 bases and J 0 bases, leaving 13 bases between the germline ends. The CDR3 runs 15 residues. The CDR3 sequence: CASSRAEISTDTQYF. Written as DNA, the CDR3 is TGTGCCAGCAGTCGCGCCGAGATTAGCACAGATACGCAGTATTTT.

J is TRBJ1-5 and V is TRBV20-1; unclear D gene. V gave up 5 bases and J gave up 3 bases, with 14 bases separating them. Germline V gene sequence: CDR1 DFQATT, CDR2 SNEGSKA (reference sequence). This CDR3 comprises 14 residues. The CDR3 region has the DNA TGCAGTGCTTTGGGCCCGGAGATCAATCAGCCCCAGCATTTT. This translates into CSALGPEINQPQHF.

The genes are TRBV6-2 or TRBV6-3 and TRBJ2-7; D gene uncertain. This CDR3 has 12 amino acids. The germline V gene has CDR1 MNHEY and CDR2 SVGEGT. V was shortened by 1 base and J by 2 bases, with 3 bases between the two germline ends. The CDR3 sequence: CASSYFAYEQYF. The CDR3 DNA sequence: TGTGCCAGCAGTTACTTCGCCTACGAGCAGTACTTC.

V is TRBV7-9 and J is TRBJ2-1, with D perhaps TRBD2 (6 bases). The V gene lost 2 bases and the J gene lost 13 bases, with 18 bases spanning the gap. The CDR3 covers 14 residues. Germline V gene sequence: CDR1 SEHNR, CDR2 FQNEAQ (reference sequence). The CDR3 region is CASSLSGVTETQFF. The CDR3 DNA reads TGTGCCAGCAGCTTATCGGGGGTAACAGAGACCCAGTTCTTC.

This clonotype appeared a few times. The rearrangement joins TRBV21-1 to TRBJ1-1; the DNA was not used to check the table's D call, TRBD1. TRBV21-1 is classified as a pseudogene. The CDR3 is 11 residues long. This CDR3 is CASNGGPEAFF. The CDR3 DNA reads as TGTGCCAGCAACGGGGGCCCTGAAGCTTTCTTT.

The rearrangement joins TRBV6-6 to TRBJ1-2; D is unclear. The CDR3 extends over 11 amino acids. Trimming shortened V by 0 bases and J by 8 bases, and 4 bases separated the two germline ends. CDR1 and CDR2 (germline): MNHNY, SVGAGI (reference sequence). CDR3 bases: TGTGCCAGCAGTTACTCGAGAGGCTACACCTTC. Translating gives CASSYSRGYTF.